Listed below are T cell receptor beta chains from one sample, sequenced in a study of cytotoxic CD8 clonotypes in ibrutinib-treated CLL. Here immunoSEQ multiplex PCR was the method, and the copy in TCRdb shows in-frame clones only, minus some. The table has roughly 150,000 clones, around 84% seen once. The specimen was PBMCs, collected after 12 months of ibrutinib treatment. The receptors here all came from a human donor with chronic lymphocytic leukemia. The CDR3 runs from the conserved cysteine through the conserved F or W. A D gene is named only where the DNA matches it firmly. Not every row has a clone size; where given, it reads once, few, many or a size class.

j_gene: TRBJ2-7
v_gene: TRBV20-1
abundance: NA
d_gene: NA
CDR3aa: CSAYIKAEQYF
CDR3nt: TGCAGTGCTTACATTAAGGCCGAGCAGTACTTC

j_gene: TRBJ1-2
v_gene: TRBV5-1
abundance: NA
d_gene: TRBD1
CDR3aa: CASSLETGIRGYTF
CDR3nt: TGCGCCAGCAGCTTGGAGACAGGGATTAGGGGCTACACCTTC

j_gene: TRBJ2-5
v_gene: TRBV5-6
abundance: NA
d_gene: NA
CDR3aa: CASSLNSFGTQYF
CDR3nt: TGTGCCAGCAGCTTGAATTCTTTTGGGACCCAGTACTTC

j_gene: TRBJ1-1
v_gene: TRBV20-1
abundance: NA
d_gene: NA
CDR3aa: CSAREAGATFF
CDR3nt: TGCAGTGCTAGAGAGGCAGGGGCTACTTTCTTT

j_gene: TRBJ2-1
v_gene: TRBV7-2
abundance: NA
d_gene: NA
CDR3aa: CASRLRDSFGNEQFF
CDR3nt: TGTGCCAGCAGACTACGCGACAGTTTCGGGAATGAGCAGTTCTTC

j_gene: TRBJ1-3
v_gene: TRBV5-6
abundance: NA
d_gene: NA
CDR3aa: CASSLFRGGGSGNTIYF
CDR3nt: TGTGCCAGCAGCTTGTTTCGCGGCGGGGGCTCTGGAAACACCATATATTTT

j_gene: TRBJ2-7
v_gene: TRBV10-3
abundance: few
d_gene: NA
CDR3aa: CAISEGTYEQYF
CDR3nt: TGTGCCATCAGTGAAGGCACCTACGAGCAGTACTTC

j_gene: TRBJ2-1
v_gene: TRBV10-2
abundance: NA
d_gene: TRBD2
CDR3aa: CASSITSGVGNEQFF
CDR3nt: TGCGCCAGCTCCATCACTAGCGGGGTTGGGAATGAGCAGTTCTTC

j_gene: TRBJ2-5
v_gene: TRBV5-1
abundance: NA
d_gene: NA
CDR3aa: CASRERPQETQYF
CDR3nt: TGCGCCAGCAGGGAGCGGCCCCAAGAGACCCAGTACTTC

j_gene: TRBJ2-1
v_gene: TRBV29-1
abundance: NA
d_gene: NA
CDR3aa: CSVEGPGQLEQFF
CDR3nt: TGCAGCGTCGAGGGACCGGGACAACTCGAGCAGTTCTTC

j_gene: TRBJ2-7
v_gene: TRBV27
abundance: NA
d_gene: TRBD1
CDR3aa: CASIGQGAPLAYEQYF
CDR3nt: TGTGCCAGCATAGGACAGGGGGCTCCATTGGCCTACGAGCAGTACTTC

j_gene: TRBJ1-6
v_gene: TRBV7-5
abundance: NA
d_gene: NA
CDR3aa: CVRSLVHTQGALKSTPLHF
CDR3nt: TGTGTCAGAAGCTTAGTCCATACCCAGGGGGCATTAAAGTCGACACCCCTCCACTTT

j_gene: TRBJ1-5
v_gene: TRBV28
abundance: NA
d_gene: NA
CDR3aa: CASSLGARGNQPQHF
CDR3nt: TGTGCCAGCAGTTTAGGGGCTCGGGGCAATCAGCCCCAGCATTTT

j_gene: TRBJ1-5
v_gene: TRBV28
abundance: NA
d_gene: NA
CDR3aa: CARGRGNQPQHF
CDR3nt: TGTGCTAGGGGGAGGGGGAATCAGCCCCAGCATTTT

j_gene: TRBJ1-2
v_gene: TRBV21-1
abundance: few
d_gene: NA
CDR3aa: CASSPKPGGNTFYGYTF
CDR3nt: TGTGCCAGCAGCCCTAAGCCGGGGGGCAACACCTTCTATGGCTACACCTTC

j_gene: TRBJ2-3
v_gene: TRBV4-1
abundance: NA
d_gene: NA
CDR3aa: CASSQDRGRVYTQYF
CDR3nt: TGCGCCAGCAGCCAAGATCGGGGGAGAGTCTATACGCAGTATTTT

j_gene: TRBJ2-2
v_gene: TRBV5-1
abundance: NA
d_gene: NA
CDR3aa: CASSSVYPNTGELFF
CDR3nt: TGCGCCAGCAGCTCAGTGTATCCGAACACCGGGGAGCTGTTTTTT

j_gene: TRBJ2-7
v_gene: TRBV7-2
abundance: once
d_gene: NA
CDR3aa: CASSPSGYEQYF
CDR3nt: TGTGCCAGCAGCCCCTCCGGTTACGAGCAGTACTTC

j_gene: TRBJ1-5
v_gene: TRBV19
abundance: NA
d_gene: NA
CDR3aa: CASSIDGPVMEQSQPQHF
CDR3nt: TGTGCCAGTAGTATAGATGGTCCGGTTATGGAACAGTCACAGCCCCAGCATTTT

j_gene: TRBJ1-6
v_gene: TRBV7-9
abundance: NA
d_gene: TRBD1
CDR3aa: CASSPPGQGSSPLHF
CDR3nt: TGTGCCAGCAGTCCCCCGGGACAGGGGTCTTCACCCCTCCACTTT

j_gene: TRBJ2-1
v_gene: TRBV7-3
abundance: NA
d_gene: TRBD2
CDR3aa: CASRQSALAREQFF
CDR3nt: TGTGCCAGCAGACAATCTGCACTAGCGAGAGAGCAGTTCTTC

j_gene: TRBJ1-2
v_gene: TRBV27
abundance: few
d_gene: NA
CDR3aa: CASSREVKGYGYTF
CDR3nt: TGTGCCAGCAGTCGGGAGGTAAAAGGCTATGGCTACACCTTC

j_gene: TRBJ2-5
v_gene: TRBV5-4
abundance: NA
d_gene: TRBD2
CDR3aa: CASSFWTSGMETQYF
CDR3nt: TGTGCCAGCAGCTTTTGGACTAGCGGAATGGAGACCCAGTACTTC

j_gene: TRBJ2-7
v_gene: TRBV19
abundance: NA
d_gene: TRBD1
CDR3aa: CASSIDRGRGEQYF
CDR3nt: TGTGCCAGTAGTATCGACAGGGGGCGAGGCGAGCAGTACTTC

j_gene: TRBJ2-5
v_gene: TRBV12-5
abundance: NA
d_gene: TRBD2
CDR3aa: CASGLATGGGKETQYF
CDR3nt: TGTGCTAGTGGTTTGGCCACGGGAGGCGGCAAAGAGACCCAGTACTTC